This TCR beta chain was identified in a study of blood T cell repertoires in COVID-19. Study context: Spain, Italy and the United States supplied samples that represented acute and convalescent COVID-19.

Per the germline V gene, CDR1 is PRHDT and CDR2 is FYEKMQ (reference sequence). V was pared by 6 bases and J by 7 bases, with 12 bases of the junction left unmatched. This CDR3 has 15 amino acids. Clones were read by immunoSEQ multiplex PCR, and TCRdb kept only the in-frame ones, dropping some. Of some 300,000 clones listed, around 90% are singletons. The count of this clone is one. Seattle researchers signed up patients amid active infection and tracked them longitudinally. This chain connects TRBV13 to TRBJ2-1; 7 bases fit TRBD1. Sequenced material: peripheral blood. The TCR was taken from a woman in her thirties or forties with COVID-19, enrolled during active disease. In DNA form, the CDR3 reads TGTGCCAGCAGTTTGAGGGGGCGCGTCAAAAATGAGCAGTTCTTC. Translated: CASSLRGRVKNEQFF.